One T cell receptor beta chain is described in this entry. Repertoires were generated with immunoSEQ multiplex PCR, while TCRdb's copy carries only in-frame clones and drops some. The sample holds 90,000 to 150,000 clones; about nine tenths are singletons and the top ten take 2% to 3%. V lost 2 bases and J 4 bases, leaving 11 bases between the germline ends. This CDR3 spans 14 amino acids. CDR1 and CDR2 from the germline V gene are SGHVS and FQNEAQ. This entry comes from a study of T cell responses to AZD1222 COVID-19 vaccine. Sequenced material: peripheral blood, taken 28 days after the second AZD1222 dose. J is TRBJ2-5 and V is TRBV7-8, with D possibly being TRBD2 (7 bases). The receptor was isolated from an adult who received the AZD1222 COVID-19 vaccine. CDR3 nucleotides: TGTGCCAGCAGCTTACGGGGGGCGAGAGAGACCCAGTACTTC. Amino acid sequence: CASSLRGARETQYF.